The present T cell receptor (beta chain) was sequenced within a study of blood T cells in healthy people across ages. Study-level points and caveats: Unsorted PBMCs ruled out conclusive naive versus antigen-experienced comparison.

A J-beta primer mix and a sample-barcoded 5' primer were used in a second PCR of about 7 to 12 cycles. TCRdb redid the calling of the 5' RACE reads with MiXCR, one entry per CDR3 protein. This table holds 650,000 to 950,000 distinct CDR3 sequences, around two fifths found once. In regard to this clonotype: Its antigen is not known.

Donors gave ten milliliters of peripheral blood apiece. This clonotype was sampled from a man aged 55 to 70 in good health. Sequencing was done on a sample of blood.

CDR3 region: CASSPAPGQGPDEQFF. For the CDR3, the DNA is TGTGCCAGCAGCCCCGCTCCGGGACAGGGGCCTGATGAGCAGTTCTTC. The chain combines TRBV3-1 with TRBJ2-1, with 10 bases matching TRBD1. The germline CDR1 and CDR2 sequences are LGHDT and YNNKEL (reference sequence). This CDR3 comprises 16 residues. The J segment lost 8 bases and the V segment lost 4 bases, leaving 11 bases of the junction unmatched.